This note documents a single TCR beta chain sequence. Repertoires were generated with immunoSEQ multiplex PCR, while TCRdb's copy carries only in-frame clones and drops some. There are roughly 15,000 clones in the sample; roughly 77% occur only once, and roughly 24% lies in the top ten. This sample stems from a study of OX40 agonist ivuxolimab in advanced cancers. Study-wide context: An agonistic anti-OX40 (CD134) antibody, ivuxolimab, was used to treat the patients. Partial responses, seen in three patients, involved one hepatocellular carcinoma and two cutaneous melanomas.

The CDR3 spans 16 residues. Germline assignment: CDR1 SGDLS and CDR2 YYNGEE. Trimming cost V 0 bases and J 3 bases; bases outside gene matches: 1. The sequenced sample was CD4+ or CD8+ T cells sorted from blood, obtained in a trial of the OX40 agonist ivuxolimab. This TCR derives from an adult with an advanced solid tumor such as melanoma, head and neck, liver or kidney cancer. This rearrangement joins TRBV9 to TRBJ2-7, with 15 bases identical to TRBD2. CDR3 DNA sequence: TGTGCCAGCAGCGTAGGGGGACTAGCGGGAGGCTACGAGCAGTACTTC. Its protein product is CASSVGGLAGGYEQYF. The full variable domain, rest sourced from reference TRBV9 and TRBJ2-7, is DSGVTQTPKHLITATGQRVTLRCSPRSGDLSVYWYQQSLDQGLQFLIQYYNGEERAKGNILERFSAQQFPDLHSELNLSSLELGDSALYFCASSVGGLAGGYEQYFGPGTRLTVT.